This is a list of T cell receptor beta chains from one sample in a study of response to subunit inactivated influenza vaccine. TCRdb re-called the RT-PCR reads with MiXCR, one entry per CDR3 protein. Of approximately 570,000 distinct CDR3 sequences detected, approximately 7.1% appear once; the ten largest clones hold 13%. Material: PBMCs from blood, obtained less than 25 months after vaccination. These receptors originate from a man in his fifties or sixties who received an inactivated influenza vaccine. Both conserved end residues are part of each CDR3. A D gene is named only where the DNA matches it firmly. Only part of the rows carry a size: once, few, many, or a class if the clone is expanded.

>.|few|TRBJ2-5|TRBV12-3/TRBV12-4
CASSLGNGETQYF
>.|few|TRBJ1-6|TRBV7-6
CASSSRENEESYSPLHF
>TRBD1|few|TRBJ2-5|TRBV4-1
CASSQGGTGGGVRKTQYF
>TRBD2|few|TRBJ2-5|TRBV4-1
CASSQGVAGLQETQYF
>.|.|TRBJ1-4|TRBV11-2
CASSFFLGEDEKLFF
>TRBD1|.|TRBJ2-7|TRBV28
CASRGTGTYEQYF
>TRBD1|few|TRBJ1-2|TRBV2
CASSESPGQNYGYTF
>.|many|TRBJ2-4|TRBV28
CASKGSPGAVAKNIQYF
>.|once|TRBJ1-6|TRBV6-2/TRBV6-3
CASSKPGRNSPLHF
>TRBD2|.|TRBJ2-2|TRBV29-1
CSVESPGLAGGSGELFF
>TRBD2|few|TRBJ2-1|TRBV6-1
CASRGLAGAPTGNEQFF
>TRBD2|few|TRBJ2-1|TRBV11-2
CASTLSGSSYNEQFF
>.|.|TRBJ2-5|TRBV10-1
CASSEDPVETQYF
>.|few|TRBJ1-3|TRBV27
CASSSSVGGNTIYF
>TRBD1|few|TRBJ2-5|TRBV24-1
CATSEPPGQASPQETQYF
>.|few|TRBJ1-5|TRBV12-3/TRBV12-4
CASSPGFNSNQPQHF
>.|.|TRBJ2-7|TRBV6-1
CASSTLAESYEQYF
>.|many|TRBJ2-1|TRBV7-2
CASSPASSYNEQFF
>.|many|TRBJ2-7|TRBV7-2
CASSHGQITYEQYF
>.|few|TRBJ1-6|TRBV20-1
CSARVGGRNNSPLHF
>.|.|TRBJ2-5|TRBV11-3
CASSLNGGGQETQYF
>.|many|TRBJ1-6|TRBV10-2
CASNRDGNSPLHF
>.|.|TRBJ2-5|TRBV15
CATSLVGETQYF
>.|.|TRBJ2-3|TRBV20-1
CSARDVRTDTQYF
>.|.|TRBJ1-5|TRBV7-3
CASATGSNQPQHF
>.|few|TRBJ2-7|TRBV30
CAWSVLGDPFEQYF
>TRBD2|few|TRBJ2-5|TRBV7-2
CASSFDSGKTETQYF
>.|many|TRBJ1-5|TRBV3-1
CASSLDSSRQPQHF
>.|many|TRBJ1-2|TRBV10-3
CAISEIRGTNYGYTF
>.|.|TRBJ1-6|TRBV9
CASSVGETDNSPLHF
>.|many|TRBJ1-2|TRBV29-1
CSVAEGLGYTF
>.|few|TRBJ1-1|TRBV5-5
CASSSYPNSLNTEAFF
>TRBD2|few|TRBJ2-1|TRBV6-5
CASSYSPGGRGSYNEQFF
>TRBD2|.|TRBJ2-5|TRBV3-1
CASSSSGGPTQYF
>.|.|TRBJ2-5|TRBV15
CATSIGRRETQYF
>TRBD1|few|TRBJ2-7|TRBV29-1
CSVGQGQLREQYF
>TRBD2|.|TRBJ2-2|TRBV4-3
CASSPTLAGVTGELFF